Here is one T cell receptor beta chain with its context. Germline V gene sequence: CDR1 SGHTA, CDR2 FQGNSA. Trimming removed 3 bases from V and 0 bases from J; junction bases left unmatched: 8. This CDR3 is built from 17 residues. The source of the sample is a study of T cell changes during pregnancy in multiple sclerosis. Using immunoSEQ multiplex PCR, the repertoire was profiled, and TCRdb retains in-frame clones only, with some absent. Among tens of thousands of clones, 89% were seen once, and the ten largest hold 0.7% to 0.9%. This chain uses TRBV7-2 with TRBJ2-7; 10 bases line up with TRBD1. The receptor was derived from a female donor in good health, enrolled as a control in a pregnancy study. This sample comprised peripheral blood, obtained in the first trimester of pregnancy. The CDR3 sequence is CASSFLRGQGISYEQYF. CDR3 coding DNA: TGTGCCAGCAGCTTCCTAAGGGGACAGGGGATCTCCTACGAGCAGTACTTC.